This T cell receptor beta chain was recorded in a study of T cell responses to AZD1222 COVID-19 vaccine. Profiled with immunoSEQ multiplex PCR; TCRdb holds only in-frame clones, not every one. Of roughly 100,000 clones detected, about nine tenths appear once; the ten largest clones hold about 4.8%. This clone was counted a single time. Antigen unknown. Notes on the study in general: The peak T cell response came first, and repertoires were sampled only after it. Unmutated variant regions are reportedly the target of nearly half of TCRs that are spike-specific. Spike-specific TCRs gained breadth and depth after people received two AZD1222 doses. Possibly, clonal diversity was underestimated; donors were largely white British and included more females.

The ends lost 3 bases at V and 1 base at J; junction bases unmatched: 7. The CDR3 spans 16 residues. CDR1 KGHSH and CDR2 LQKENI come from the germline V gene. The sequence was obtained from an adult in good health. The chain uses TRBV18 and TRBJ1-1; 8 nucleotides match TRBD1. The material was peripheral blood, obtained on day 0 of AZD1222 vaccination. The CDR3 sequence: CASSPTGGLKNTEAFF. CDR3 DNA: TGTGCCAGCTCACCCACAGGGGGTTTAAAGAACACTGAAGCTTTCTTT.